The TCR beta chain under discussion was sequenced for a study of OX40 agonist ivuxolimab in advanced cancers. Profiled with immunoSEQ multiplex PCR; TCRdb holds only in-frame clones, not every one. Seen here are about 83,000 clones, about 90% observed once, and the top ten hold roughly 8.4%. Trimming took 1 base from V and 1 from J, leaving 16 bases between them. This CDR3 is built from 17 residues. Germline assignment: CDR1 SGHDT and CDR2 YYEEEE. The sample consisted of CD4+ or CD8+ T cells sorted from blood, taken in a trial of the OX40 agonist ivuxolimab. This receptor was obtained from an adult with an advanced solid tumor such as melanoma, head and neck, liver or kidney cancer. The V gene is TRBV5-6, the J gene TRBJ2-3; no definite D call. The DNA of the CDR3 is TGTGCCAGCAGCTTGTCTTTTGAGGCAAGGGGCACAGATACGCAGTATTTT. This translates into CASSLSFEARGTDTQYF.